Listed here is a single T cell receptor (beta chain). Its target is not known. These data are taken from a study of identical twins. Each donor (without exception) was a healthy Caucasian. There are 17 residues in the CDR3. Losses at the gene ends were 4 bases for V and 7 bases for J; bases not matched to a gene: 9. Germline V gene sequence: CDR1 SGHDN, CDR2 FVKESK. Template switching supplied a universal primer site; unique molecular identifiers were carried on the cDNA. TCRdb processed the 5' RACE reads anew with MiXCR; each CDR3 protein has one entry. The repertoire has roughly 710,000 distinct CDR3 sequences, 5.5% to 6.5% of them found once; the top ten carry roughly 2%. Whole-study results and caveats: Potential partial confounding of zero-insertion analyses by invariant MAIT and iNKT cells was noted. Conclusions relied on cross-sectional statistical analysis, not following the same donors.

The J gene is TRBJ2-1, the V gene TRBV14, with TRBD2 matching over 14 bases. The sequencing sample was made of naive T cells sorted from blood. The sequence came from a man younger than 30 in good health. The CDR3: CASSPPTGTSGSNEQFF. In nucleotides, the CDR3 is TGTGCCAGCAGCCCCCCAACCGGGACTAGCGGGAGTAATGAGCAGTTCTTC.